A selection of T cell receptor beta chains follows, all from one sample in a study of T cells in Graves' hyperthyroidism and ophthalmopathy. TCRdb called the multiplex PCR reads again in MiXCR, with one record for every CDR3 protein. The repertoire consists of fewer than 250,000 distinct CDR3 sequences, with 24% occurring once and the leading ten covering roughly 32%. The sequenced sample consisted of blood. These receptors all come from a middle-aged woman with Graves' ophthalmopathy. The CDR3 runs from the conserved cysteine through the conserved F or W. D genes are given only for firm matches. For some rows the clone size is stated as once, few or many, or as a class when expanded; others skip it.

>many|TRBV4-2|TRBD2|TRBJ2-2
TGTGCCAGCAGCCACAGTTGGCGGGAGGTGTATATCGGGGAGCTGTTTTTT
CASSHSWREVYIGELFF
>many|TRBV15|NA|TRBJ2-7
TGTGCCACCAGCAGTCGCGGTACAGGGAATTTTTACGAGCAGTACTTC
CATSSRGTGNFYEQYF
>NA|TRBV6-1|TRBD2|TRBJ2-5
TGTGTCAGCAGTGAACCGGGACTAGCTGGCAAAGAGACCCAGTACTTC
CVSSEPGLAGKETQYF
>many|TRBV5-1|NA|TRBJ1-3
TGCGCCAGCAGCTTGGTTCGCGGTAACACCATATATTTT
CASSLVRGNTIYF
>few|TRBV28|TRBD1|TRBJ2-5
TGTGCCAGCAGTTCGGGACAGGGGTCGGAGACCCAGTACTTC
CASSSGQGSETQYF
>many|TRBV4-1|TRBD1|TRBJ2-7
TGCGCCAGCAGCCAAGTGACAGGACAGGCCTACGAGCAGTACTTC
CASSQVTGQAYEQYF
>NA|TRBV27|NA|TRBJ2-2
TGTGCCAGCAGTTCCTATAGACAGAACACCGGGGAGCTGTTTTTT
CASSSYRQNTGELFF
>many|TRBV7-2|NA|TRBJ2-7
TGTGCCAGCAGCTTAAGGCCTGGCGGGGACGAGCAGTACTTC
CASSLRPGGDEQYF
>NA|TRBV7-3|TRBD1|TRBJ1-1
TGTGCCAGCAGTCGGGACAGGTGGGACACTGAAGCTTTCTTT
CASSRDRWDTEAFF
>many|TRBV24-1|NA|TRBJ2-7
TGTGCCACCTCCCCCGGCTTACCGGGAGACCCCTACGAGCAGTACTTC
CATSPGLPGDPYEQYF
>many|TRBV18|NA|TRBJ1-1
TGTGCCAGCTCACCCTATCTATTGAACACTGAAGCTTTCTTT
CASSPYLLNTEAFF
>many|TRBV27|TRBD1|TRBJ1-1
TGTGCCAGCAGTACCGAAGGACAGGGGGCTGAAGCTTTCTTT
CASSTEGQGAEAFF
>many|TRBV28|NA|TRBJ2-6
TGTGCCAGCAGACCCTCAGGGGGGGTCTCTGGGGCCAACGTCCTGACTTTC
CASRPSGGVSGANVLTF
>many|TRBV6-1|TRBD1|TRBJ2-5
TGTGCCGTCACTCCGGGACAGCAAGAGACCCAGTACTTC
CAVTPGQQETQYF
>many|TRBV27|NA|TRBJ1-5
TGTGCCAGCAGTTTATATTCTGGGGTTAGCAATCAGCCCCAGCATTTT
CASSLYSGVSNQPQHF
>NA|TRBV6-1|TRBD1|TRBJ1-1
TGTGCCAGCGCTCCCACAGGGGACACTGAAGCTTTCTTT
CASAPTGDTEAFF
>many|TRBV6-5|TRBD2|TRBJ2-3
TGTGCCAGCATGCTAGCGGGTTTCACAGATACGCAGTATTTT
CASMLAGFTDTQYF
>NA|TRBV19|NA|TRBJ1-5
TGTGCCAGTAATGCAGACTTAGGACTGCCCCAGCATTTT
CASNADLGLPQHF
>NA|TRBV5-1|NA|TRBJ2-7
TGCGCCAGCAGCTTGGTTCCCCACGAGCAGTACTTC
CASSLVPHEQYF
>NA|TRBV6-1|NA|TRBJ2-2
NA
CASGATGSPGSCFF
>many|TRBV5-1|TRBD1|TRBJ1-1
TGCGCCAGCAGCTTGGCGACAGGGGGACTTATGAACACTGAAGCTTTCTTT
CASSLATGGLMNTEAFF
>many|TRBV19|TRBD2|TRBJ2-3
TGTGCCAGTAGTCCCACTAGCGGGAGAACAGATACGCAGTATTTT
CASSPTSGRTDTQYF
>NA|TRBV30|TRBD2|TRBJ2-7
TGTGCCTGGAGTGGATTAGCGGGAGGTACCCACTACGAGCAGTACTTC
CAWSGLAGGTHYEQYF
>many|TRBV15|TRBD1|TRBJ1-5
TGTGCCACCAGCAGCTCCGGACAGGGAGGATGGGATCAGCCCCAGCATTTT
CATSSSGQGGWDQPQHF
>many|TRBV2|TRBD1|TRBJ1-5
TGTGCCAGCAGTCTTGGACAGGCTAGCAATCAGCCCCAGCATTTT
CASSLGQASNQPQHF
>NA|TRBV6-1|NA|TRBJ1-2
TGTGCCAGCAGACACCCCCCCGGGGATTATGGCTACACCTTC
CASRHPPGDYGYTF
>many|TRBV27|TRBD1|TRBJ1-1
TGTGCCAGCAGTGCACAGGGGGTGAACACTGAAGCTTTCTTT
CASSAQGVNTEAFF
>NA|TRBV5-1|NA|TRBJ2-2
TGCGCCAGCAGGCTGACAGAGACTAACACCGGGGAGCTGTTTTTT
CASRLTETNTGELFF
>many|TRBV6-5|TRBD2|TRBJ2-7
TGTGCCAGCAGTTACCCGGGAGCGGGGGAGCAGTACTTC
CASSYPGAGEQYF
>NA|TRBV20-1|NA|TRBJ1-6
TGCAGTGCTAGAGATGCGGGGAAAGGGTCCTATAATTCACCCCTCCACTTT
CSARDAGKGSYNSPLHF
>NA|TRBV7-9|NA|TRBJ1-1
TGTGCCAGCAGATATCCACAGGGCGAGAACACTGAAGCTTTCTTT
CASRYPQGENTEAFF
>NA|TRBV6-5|TRBD2|TRBJ2-7
TGTGCCAGCAGTTACTCGTGGACTAGCGGCTCCTACGAGCAGTACTTC
CASSYSWTSGSYEQYF
>many|TRBV30|NA|TRBJ1-2
TGTGCCTGGAGTGGCGCCGAGTCCTATGGCTACACCTTC
CAWSGAESYGYTF
>NA|TRBV28|TRBD1|TRBJ1-2
TGTGCCAGCAGTTACTCACTAGGGACAGGGGGCTACACCTTC
CASSYSLGTGGYTF
>many|TRBV11-2|TRBD1|TRBJ1-1
TGTGCCAGCAGCCTCCCAACAGGGGGAGGAGAGGCTTTCTTT
CASSLPTGGGEAFF
>many|TRBV6-1|NA|TRBJ2-2
TGTGCCAGTACCCGGTCGGAGACCGGGGAGCTGTTTTTT
CASTRSETGELFF
>many|TRBV13|TRBD2|TRBJ2-7
TGTGCCAGCAGCTTAGGGGCCTTAGGACTAGCGGGAGGAAGCTACGAGCAGTACTTC
CASSLGALGLAGGSYEQYF
>many|TRBV28|TRBD1|TRBJ1-5
TGTGCCAGCACTGCGGGACAGGGCAATCAGCCCCAGCATTTT
CASTAGQGNQPQHF
>many|TRBV27|NA|TRBJ2-7
TGTGCCAGCAGTGCGCACCTAAGCTCCTACGAGCAGTACTTC
CASSAHLSSYEQYF
>many|TRBV5-1|NA|TRBJ2-7
TGCGCCAGCAGCTTGGGAGGTGCCGCTAGCGAGCAGTACTTC
CASSLGGAASEQYF
>many|TRBV20-1|NA|TRBJ2-7
TGCAGTGCTAGAGATGACCGCCGCGAGCAGTACTTC
CSARDDRREQYF
>many|TRBV28|NA|TRBJ2-5
TGTGCCAGCAGTTTCGGACCTAACCAAGAGACCCAGTACTTC
CASSFGPNQETQYF
>many|TRBV4-1|NA|TRBJ1-5
TGCGCCAGCAGCCAAGGACGGACAGCTCAGAAGCCCCAGCATTTT
CASSQGRTAQKPQHF
>many|TRBV28|NA|TRBJ2-5
TGTGCCAGCAGGACACAGGGAAGGAAAGAGACCCAGTACTTC
CASRTQGRKETQYF
>many|TRBV6-5|NA|TRBJ1-2
TGTGCCAGCAGCGTCGACAGCGGTAGGGGCTACACCTTC
CASSVDSGRGYTF
>many|TRBV20-1|NA|TRBJ2-7
TGCAGTGCTAGATTCCCTGGGGGCTACGAGCAGTACTTC
CSARFPGGYEQYF
>many|TRBV15|TRBD2|TRBJ2-7
TGTGCCACCAGCAGAGGACACGGGGGGATCTACGAGCAGTACTTC
CATSRGHGGIYEQYF
>many|TRBV27|TRBD2|TRBJ2-7
TGTGCCAGCAGTTTACGGGAGGGCGCCTACGAGCAGTACTTC
CASSLREGAYEQYF
>many|TRBV5-1|NA|TRBJ1-2
TGCGCCAACAGCTTCGGCCTACGGGGGGTTAACTATGGCTACACCTTC
CANSFGLRGVNYGYTF
>many|TRBV29-1|NA|TRBJ2-2
TGCAGCGTTGAAACCGGGGCCCGGAACACCGGGGAGCTGTTTTTT
CSVETGARNTGELFF
>many|TRBV27|NA|TRBJ1-1
TGTGCCAGCAGTTTAGGGGGGAAGGCTTTCTTT
CASSLGGKAFF
>many|TRBV10-3|NA|TRBJ2-7
TGTGCCATCAGTGATCTGCGGGACGAGCAGTACTTC
CAISDLRDEQYF
>NA|TRBV19|NA|TRBJ2-7
TGTGCCAGTAGTGCCGGGACAGGGCTACTAGCGGATCCCTACGAGCAGTACTTC
CASSAGTGLLADPYEQYF
>many|TRBV7-9|NA|TRBJ2-2
TGTGCCAGCAGCTTCTACGCGAACACCGGGGAGCTGTTTTTT
CASSFYANTGELFF
>many|TRBV7-3|NA|TRBJ2-6
TGTGCCAGCAGCCCCGGGGCAGCTAGCTCTGGGGCCAACGTCCTGACTTTC
CASSPGAASSGANVLTF